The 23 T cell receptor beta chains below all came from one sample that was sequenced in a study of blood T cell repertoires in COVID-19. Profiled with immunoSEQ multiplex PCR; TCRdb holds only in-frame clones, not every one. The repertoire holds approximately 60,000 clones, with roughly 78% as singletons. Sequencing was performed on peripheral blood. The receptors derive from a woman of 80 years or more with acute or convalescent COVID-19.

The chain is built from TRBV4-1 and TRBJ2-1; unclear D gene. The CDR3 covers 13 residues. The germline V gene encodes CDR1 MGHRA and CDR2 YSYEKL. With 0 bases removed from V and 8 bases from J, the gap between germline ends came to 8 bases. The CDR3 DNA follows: TGCGCCAGCAGCCAAGACGTCGAGTATGAGCAGTTCTTC. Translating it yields CASSQDVEYEQFF.

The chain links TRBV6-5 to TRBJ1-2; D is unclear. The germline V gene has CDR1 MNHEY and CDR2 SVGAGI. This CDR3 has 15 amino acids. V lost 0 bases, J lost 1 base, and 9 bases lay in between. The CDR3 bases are TGTGCCAGCAGTTACTCGCCGAGCCTTAACTATGGCTACACCTTC. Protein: CASSYSPSLNYGYTF.

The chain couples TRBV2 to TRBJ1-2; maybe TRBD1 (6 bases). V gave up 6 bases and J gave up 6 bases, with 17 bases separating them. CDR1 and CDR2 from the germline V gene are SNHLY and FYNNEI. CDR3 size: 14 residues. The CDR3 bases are TGTGCCAGCAGGCAGGAGGTGGGGGCTCATGGCTACACCTTC. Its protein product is CASRQEVGAHGYTF.

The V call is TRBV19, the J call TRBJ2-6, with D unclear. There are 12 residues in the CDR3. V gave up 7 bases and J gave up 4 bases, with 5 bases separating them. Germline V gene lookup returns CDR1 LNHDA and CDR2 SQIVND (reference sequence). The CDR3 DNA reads TGTGCCAGTACATCAGGGGCCAACGTCCTGACTTTC. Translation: CASTSGANVLTF. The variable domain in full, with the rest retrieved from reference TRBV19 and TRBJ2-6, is DGGITQSPKYLFRKEGQNVTLSCEQNLNHDAMYWYRQDPGQGLRLIYYSQIVNDFQKGDIAEGYSVSREKKESFPLTVTSAQKNPTAFYLCASTSGANVLTFGAGSRLTVL.

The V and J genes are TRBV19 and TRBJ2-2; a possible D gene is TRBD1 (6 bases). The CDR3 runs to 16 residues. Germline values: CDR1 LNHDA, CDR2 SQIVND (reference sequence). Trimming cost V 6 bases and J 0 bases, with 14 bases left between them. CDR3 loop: CASRNTGHTNTGELFF. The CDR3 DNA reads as TGTGCCAGTAGGAATACGGGACACACGAACACCGGGGAGCTGTTTTTT. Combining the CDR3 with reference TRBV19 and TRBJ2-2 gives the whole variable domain DGGITQSPKYLFRKEGQNVTLSCEQNLNHDAMYWYRQDPGQGLRLIYYSQIVNDFQKGDIAEGYSVSREKKESFPLTVTSAQKNPTAFYLCASRNTGHTNTGELFFGEGSRLTVL.

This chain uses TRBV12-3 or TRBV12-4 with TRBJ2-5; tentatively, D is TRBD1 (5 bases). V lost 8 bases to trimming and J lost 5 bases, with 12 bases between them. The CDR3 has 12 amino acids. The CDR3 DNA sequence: TGTGCCAGCGTAAGGGGTACGGAGACCCAGTACTTC. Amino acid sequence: CASVRGTETQYF.

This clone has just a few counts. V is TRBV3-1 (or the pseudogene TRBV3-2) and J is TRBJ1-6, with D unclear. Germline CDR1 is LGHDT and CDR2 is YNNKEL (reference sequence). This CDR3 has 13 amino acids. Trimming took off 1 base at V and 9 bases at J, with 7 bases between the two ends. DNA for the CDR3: TGTGCCAGCAGCCAAGGACGGGGTTCACCCCTCCACTTT. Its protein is CASSQGRGSPLHF.

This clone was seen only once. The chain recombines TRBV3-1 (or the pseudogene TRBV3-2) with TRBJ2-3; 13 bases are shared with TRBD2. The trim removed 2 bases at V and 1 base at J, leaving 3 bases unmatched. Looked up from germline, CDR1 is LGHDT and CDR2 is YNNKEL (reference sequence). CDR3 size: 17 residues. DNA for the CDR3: TGTGCCAGCAGCCAAAGGACTAGCGGGAGAGGCACAGATACGCAGTATTTT. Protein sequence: CASSQRTSGRGTDTQYF.

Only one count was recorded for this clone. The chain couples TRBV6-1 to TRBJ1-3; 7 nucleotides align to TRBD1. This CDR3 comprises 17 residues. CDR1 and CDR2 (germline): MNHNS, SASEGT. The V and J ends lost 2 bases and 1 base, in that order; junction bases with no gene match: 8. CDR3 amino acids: CASSESPDRVSGNTIYF. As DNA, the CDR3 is TGTGCCAGCAGTGAAAGCCCCGACAGGGTATCTGGAAACACCATATATTTT.

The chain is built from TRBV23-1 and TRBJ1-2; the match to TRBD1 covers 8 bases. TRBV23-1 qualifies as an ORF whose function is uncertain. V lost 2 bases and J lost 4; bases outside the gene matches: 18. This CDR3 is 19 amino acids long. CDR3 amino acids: CASSQEFRVPGQESYGYTF. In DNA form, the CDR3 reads TGCGCCAGCAGTCAAGAATTTAGGGTCCCGGGACAGGAGAGCTATGGCTACACCTTC.

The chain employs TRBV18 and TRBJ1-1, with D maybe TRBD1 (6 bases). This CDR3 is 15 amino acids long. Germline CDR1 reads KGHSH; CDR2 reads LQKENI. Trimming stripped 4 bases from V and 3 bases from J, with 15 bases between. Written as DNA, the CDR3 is TGTGCCAGCTCACGTACAGGGAAGGGGGACACTGAAGCTTTCTTT. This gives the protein CASSRTGKGDTEAFF. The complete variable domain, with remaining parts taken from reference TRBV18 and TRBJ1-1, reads NAGVMQNPRHLVRRRGQEARLRCSPMKGHSHVYWYRQLPEEGLKFMVYLQKENIIDESGMPKERFSAEFPKEGPSILRIQQVVRGDSAAYFCASSRTGKGDTEAFFGQGTRLTVV.

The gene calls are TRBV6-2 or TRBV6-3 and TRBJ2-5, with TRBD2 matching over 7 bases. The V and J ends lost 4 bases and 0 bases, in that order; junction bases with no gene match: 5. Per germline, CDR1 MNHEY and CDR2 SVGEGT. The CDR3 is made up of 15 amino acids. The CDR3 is CASSWWLADQETQYF. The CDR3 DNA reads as TGTGCCAGCAGTTGGTGGCTAGCGGACCAAGAGACCCAGTACTTC.

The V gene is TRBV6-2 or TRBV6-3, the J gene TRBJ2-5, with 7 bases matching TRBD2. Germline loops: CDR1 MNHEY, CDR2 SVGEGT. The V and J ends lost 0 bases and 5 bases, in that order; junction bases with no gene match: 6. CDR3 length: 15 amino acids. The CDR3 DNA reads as TGTGCCAGCAGTTACTCGGGTATAGCGGGTGAGACCCAGTACTTC. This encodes CASSYSGIAGETQYF.

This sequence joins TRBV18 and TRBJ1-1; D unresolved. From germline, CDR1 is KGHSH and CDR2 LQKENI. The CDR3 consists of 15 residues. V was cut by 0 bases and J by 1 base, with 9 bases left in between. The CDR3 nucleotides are TGTGCCAGCTCACCACCGGTTGGGAGGAACACTGAAGCTTTCTTT. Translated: CASSPPVGRNTEAFF. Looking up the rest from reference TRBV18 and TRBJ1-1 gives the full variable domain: NAGVMQNPRHLVRRRGQEARLRCSPMKGHSHVYWYRQLPEEGLKFMVYLQKENIIDESGMPKERFSAEFPKEGPSILRIQQVVRGDSAAYFCASSPPVGRNTEAFFGQGTRLTVV.

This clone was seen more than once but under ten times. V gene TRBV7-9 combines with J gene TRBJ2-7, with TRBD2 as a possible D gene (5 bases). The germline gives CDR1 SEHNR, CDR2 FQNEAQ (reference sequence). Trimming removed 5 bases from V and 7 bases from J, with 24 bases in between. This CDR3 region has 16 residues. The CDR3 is CASSPALPGRGGEQYF. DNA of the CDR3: TGTGCCAGCAGCCCCGCCCTGCCGGGGAGAGGTGGAGAGCAGTACTTC.

The CDR3 spells CASSFRYEAFF. CDR3 in DNA: TGTGCCAGCAGTTTTCGCTATGAAGCTTTCTTT. V gene TRBV28 combines with J gene TRBJ1-1, with D unresolved. The V gene lost 3 bases and the J gene lost 7 bases, with 6 bases spanning the gap. This CDR3 region has 11 residues. Looked up from germline, CDR1 is MDHEN and CDR2 is SYDVKM.

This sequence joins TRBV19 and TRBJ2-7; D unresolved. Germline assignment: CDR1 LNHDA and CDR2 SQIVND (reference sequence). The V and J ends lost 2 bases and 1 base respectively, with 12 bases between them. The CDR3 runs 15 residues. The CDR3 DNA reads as TGTGCCAGTAGTATATCCATGACACCATCCTACGAGCAGTACTTC. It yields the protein CASSISMTPSYEQYF.

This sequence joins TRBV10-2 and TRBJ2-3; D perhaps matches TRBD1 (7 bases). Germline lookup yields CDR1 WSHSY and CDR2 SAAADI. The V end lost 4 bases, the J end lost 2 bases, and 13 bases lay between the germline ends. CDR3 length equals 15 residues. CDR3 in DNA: TGCGCCAGCAGTGGTCAGGGGGGTTCCACAGATACGCAGTATTTT. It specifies CASSGQGGSTDTQYF.

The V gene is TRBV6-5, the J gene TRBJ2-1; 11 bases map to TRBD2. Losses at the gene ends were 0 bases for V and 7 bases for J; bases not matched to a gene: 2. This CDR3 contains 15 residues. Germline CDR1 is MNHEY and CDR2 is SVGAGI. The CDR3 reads CASSYSGTSGNEQFF. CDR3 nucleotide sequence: TGTGCCAGCAGTTACTCAGGGACTAGCGGTAATGAGCAGTTCTTC.

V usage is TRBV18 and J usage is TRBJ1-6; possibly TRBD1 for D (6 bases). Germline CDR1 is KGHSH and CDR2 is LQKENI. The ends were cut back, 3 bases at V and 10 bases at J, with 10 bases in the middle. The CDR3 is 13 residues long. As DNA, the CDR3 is TGTGCCAGCTCACCGGACAGTGACTCACCCCTCCACTTT. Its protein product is CASSPDSDSPLHF.

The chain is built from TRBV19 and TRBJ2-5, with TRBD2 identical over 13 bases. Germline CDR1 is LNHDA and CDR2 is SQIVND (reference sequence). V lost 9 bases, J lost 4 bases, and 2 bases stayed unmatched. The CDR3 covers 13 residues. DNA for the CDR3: TGTGCCAGCCGACTAGCGGGAGGAGAGACCCAGTACTTC. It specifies CASRLAGGETQYF. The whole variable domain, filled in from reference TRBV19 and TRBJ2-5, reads DGGITQSPKYLFRKEGQNVTLSCEQNLNHDAMYWYRQDPGQGLRLIYYSQIVNDFQKGDIAEGYSVSREKKESFPLTVTSAQKNPTAFYLCASRLAGGETQYFGPGTRLLVL.

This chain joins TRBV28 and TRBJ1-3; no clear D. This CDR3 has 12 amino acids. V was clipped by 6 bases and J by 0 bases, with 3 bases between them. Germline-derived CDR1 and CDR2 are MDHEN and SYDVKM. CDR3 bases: TGTGCCAGCAGGCGCTCTGGAAACACCATATATTTT. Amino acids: CASRRSGNTIYF.

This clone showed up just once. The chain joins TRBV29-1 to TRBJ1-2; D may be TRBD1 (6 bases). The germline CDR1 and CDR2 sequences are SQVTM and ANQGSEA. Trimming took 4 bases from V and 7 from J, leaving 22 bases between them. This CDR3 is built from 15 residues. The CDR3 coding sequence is TGCAGCGTTGGGGGTTTTGGGGGCCGAGGCAGTGGCTACACCTTC. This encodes CSVGGFGGRGSGYTF. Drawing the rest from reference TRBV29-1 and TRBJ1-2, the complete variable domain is SAVISQKPSRDICQRGTSLTIQCQVDSQVTMMFWYRQQPGQSLTLIATANQGSEATYESGFVIDKFPISRPNLTFSTLTVSNMSPEDSSIYLCSVGGFGGRGSGYTFGSGTRLTVV.